This T cell receptor (beta chain) is from a study of cytomegalovirus exposure and HLA in healthy donors (dated by TCRdb to the late 2010s). Background on the whole study: An earlier analysis of approximately 640 of the donors reported more than 250 Gb of sequence data and about 100 million unique TCR beta sequences from about 180 million T cells. The number of donors typed differed by locus, with roughly 620-640 for A, B, C, DRB1 and DQB1, about 500 for DQA1, approximately 580 for DPA1, and around 430 for DPB1. The study used immunosequencing to profile the T cell repertoires of several hundred subjects and linked those repertoires to cytomegalovirus serostatus. An early release covering some 640 HLA-typed donors comprised 250 to 350 gigabases of sequencing data and approximately 85 million unique TCR sequences. In a later genetic analysis, genome-wide SNP genotypes for 398 of the 666 donors were used, and that subset was treated as a discovery cohort. The study combined high-throughput TCR immunosequencing, statistical association of individual TCRs with disease status, and machine learning to predict cytomegalovirus infection status. On average, 235,054 unique TCR beta nucleotide sequences were sequenced per donor among 300 to 500 genotyped donors of the cohort, with around 19% of those sequences being non-productive. Alongside the repertoire data, information on donor age, sex, ethnicity and CMV serostatus was compiled. An earlier analysis of around 640 of the donors used high-throughput TCR beta sequencing to judge whether each TCR beta V gene segment behaved as functional or pseudogenic. The study was designed to test whether signatures of past pathogen exposure could be identified by cataloging public T cell receptors. A separate validation cohort of roughly 130 different subjects was used in addition to the roughly 700-subject first cohort. HLA typing covered class I and class II loci at four-digit resolution. Rather than using new phenotypic data, the later analysis identified candidate immune exposures from TCR beta sequences and from how often those sequences occurred across donors. Every repertoire in the discovery cohort had been generated on one and the same sequencing platform. In a later analysis, previously published TCR beta repertoires from several hundred donors were re-analyzed and high-resolution HLA genotyping was added so that TCR occurrence patterns could be studied. About five DR-DQ haplotypes were treated as single units for association and clustering because of strong linkage in the cohort. Among the approximately 430 genotyped donors, around 79% belonged to the genetic ancestry cluster associated with self-reported Caucasian donors. Paper-wide results and their limitations: The study gave a list of 150 to 200 TCR beta chains associated with cytomegalovirus. While some public TCRs were present in many individuals, most TCR sequences turned up only very rarely across donors. Compared with equally common non-associated chains, HLA-associated TCR beta chains in a later analysis were more clonally expanded and had lower generation probabilities. Correlated functional status among segregating V segments might be attributable to linkage disequilibrium, but an unknown experimental factor could not be ruled out. Cytomegalovirus status was reported to be diagnosed by the classifier with high specificity and sensitivity in both the original and validation cohorts. An earlier analysis of around 600 of the donors showed that most TCR beta V segments appeared in productive rearrangements either about 87% or about 30% of the time, which broadly matched IMGT annotations. The 87-base-pair reads could not distinguish some IMGT-functional V segments, including TRBV6-2 and TRBV6-3, so those segments were excluded. Specific HLA alleles were associated with roughly 17,000 TCR beta sequences at a false discovery rate of 0.05 in a later analysis. A later analysis reported that several top co-occurrence clusters appeared linked to parvovirus B19, influenza, CMV and Epstein-Barr virus. The earlier analysis of 587 of the donors excluded 15 to 20 rarely observed V segments, including chromosome 9 orphons, because counts were too low. The authors suggested that the approach could potentially be generalized to other disease states and immunological phenotypes. Presence/absence analyses assumed roughly uniform sequencing depth across donors, an assumption that may not hold. A further reported finding was that TCR beta sequences accurately predicted the HLA-A and HLA-B alleles for most subjects in the first cohort. This cohort had only TCR beta chains sequenced, and the lack of alpha or paired-chain data limited which features could be detected. Strong co-occurrence of HLA alleles, especially DR and DQ, made assigning TCR associations to individual alleles difficult. Three of the identified cytomegalovirus-associated TCR beta chains were confirmed in vitro to be specific for cytomegalovirus antigens. In a later genetic analysis, fewer N-insertions in productive TCRs were reported among donors in an Asian-associated ancestry cluster than the roughly 700-donor mean. A cluster of highly shared sequence variants was judged likely to represent a technical artifact of the sequencing pipeline. In a later analysis, TCR association rates were found to vary across HLA loci, with the most associated TCRs seen for DRB1 alleles and the fewest for HLA-C alleles. According to a later analysis, most CMV-associated TCR beta chains appeared to be HLA-restricted, and the HLA associations seemed to be driven largely by CMV exposure. HLA typing was unavailable for some donors at each locus, so association tests used only the typed subset. V-gene and J-gene trimming of TCR beta chains was associated with a missense DCLRE1C variant in a later genetic analysis, and the association was replicated in an independent cohort. For the cohort, immune exposure information was limited to CMV serostatus.

The library was obtained by the immunoSEQ multiplex PCR assay. A mixture of 60 forward primers for TCR Vbeta segments and 13 reverse primers for TCR Jbeta segments was used in the multiplex PCR. The CDR3 region of rearranged TCR beta genes was amplified from genomic DNA with a multiplex PCR assay. The Illumina HiSeq System was used to sequence the amplified TCR beta libraries as 87-base-pair reads. As for the original processing: A later analysis tallied about 77 million unique TCR beta chains across the approximately 670 repertoires, and approximately 12 million of those chains were shared by two or more donors. A nearest-neighbor algorithm error-corrected the raw reads and collapsed the reads into unique sequences, merging closely related sequences to remove PCR and sequencing errors. To assign V, D and J gene segments, CDR3 sequences were aligned to IMGT reference sequences. For a sequence to be retained, at least a six-nucleotide match to both a V gene segment and a J gene segment was required. Rearrangements were called productive when the CDR3 lacked stop codons and stayed in frame with V and J; all others were non-productive. Following IMGT convention, CDR3 was defined as the stretch from the second conserved V-encoded cysteine up to the conserved J-encoded phenylalanine. The earlier analysis of some 540 of the donors excluded any sequence lacking an unambiguous match to a single V gene segment. An earlier analysis of a few hundred of the donors called V segments functional above 56.7% productive rearrangements and segregating when the between-donor standard deviation exceeded 5%. A statistical classification framework was built to diagnose cytomegalovirus status from the catalog of TCR beta chain sequences. V and J gene assignment, in a later analysis, came from comparing TCR nucleotide sequences with IMGT/GENE-DB human TR gene sequences. Using the TCRdist pipeline, a later analysis assigned CDR3 sequences along with most-parsimonious VDJ recombination scenarios. In a later analysis, each TCR beta chain was defined by its CDR3 amino acid sequence together with its V-gene family, and reads lacking a unique V-gene family were excluded. As a way to deal with suspected cross-contamination and a sequencing artifact, a later analysis dropped over 550 nucleotide sequences that were highly shared and had low generation probability. In a later analysis, a clonal expansion index for each public chain was calculated from normalized within-repertoire ranks of inferred template counts. A later analysis computed generation probabilities with a VDJ recombination model fitted to out-of-frame rearrangements, and checked the results against IGoR. In a later analysis, TCR-TCR, TCR-HLA and TCR-CMV co-occurrence was scored with hypergeometric tests, and a repertoire-size bias correction was applied to TCR pairs. A later analysis estimated false discovery rates by permuting HLA or CMV assignments 20 times. In a later analysis, co-occurring TCRs were grouped using DBSCAN, and TCRdist sequence similarity was added for clustering within HLA-allele-positive subsets. Co-occurrence clustering excluded repertoires with fewer than 30,000 or more than 120,000 public chains, plus five with anomalous nucleotide sharing. The source is immuneACCESS, and TCRdb retained only in-frame sequences with V and J called. Part of the clones is not carried over; for the studies checked, unresolved V genes explain less than half of this, and the remainder is unexplained. V and J calls and clone size come straight from that table; D and trimming were deduced from the DNA. Across this sample there are about 95,000 clones, with approximately 70% seen only once. About 16% of the sample lies in the top ten.

Via the germline V gene (reference sequence), CDR1 is MNHNY and CDR2 SVGAGI. V and J are trimmed by 5 bases and 8 bases, and the gene matches miss 7 bases of the junction. The CDR3 runs 14 amino acids, cysteine and phenylalanine included. The kept DNA is CDR3 alone, 42 bases in frame from the first base. Remarks on this clone: Its antigen target is currently unknown. The input lacks base qualities; no much larger clone sits a single base away.

The cohort was made up of about 610 healthy bone marrow donors. Cohort members were all nominally healthy when sampled, although unrecorded immune exposures were likely present. The donor was CMV seropositive and was included in the group of 300 or so seropositive cohort members. A peripheral blood sample was collected from each donor, and TCR beta sequencing was performed on peripheral blood mononuclear cells. The Qiagen DNeasy Blood Extraction Kit was used to extract genomic DNA from the blood cell samples. This TCR came from a woman in her forties or fifties in good health and CMV-seropositive. The material sequenced was PBMCs. The sequence links TRBV6-6 to TRBJ1-4; the central 8 bases match TRBD1. The CDR3 protein: CASSPSGGWEKLFF. The DNA sequence reads TGTGCCAGCAGTCCGTCAGGGGGCTGGGAAAAACTGTTTTTT.